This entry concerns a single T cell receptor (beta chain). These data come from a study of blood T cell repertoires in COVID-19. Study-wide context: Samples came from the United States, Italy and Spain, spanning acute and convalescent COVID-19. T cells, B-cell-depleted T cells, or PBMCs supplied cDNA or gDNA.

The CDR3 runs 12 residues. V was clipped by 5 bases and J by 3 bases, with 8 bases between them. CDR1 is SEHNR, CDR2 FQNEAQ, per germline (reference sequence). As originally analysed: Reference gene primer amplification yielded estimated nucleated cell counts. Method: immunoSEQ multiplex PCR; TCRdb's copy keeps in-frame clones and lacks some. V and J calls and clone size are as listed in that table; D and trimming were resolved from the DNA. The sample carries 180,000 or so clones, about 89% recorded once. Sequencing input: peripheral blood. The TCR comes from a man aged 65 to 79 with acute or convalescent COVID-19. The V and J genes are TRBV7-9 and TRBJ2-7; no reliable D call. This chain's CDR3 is CASSLNSYEQYF. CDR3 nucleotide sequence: TGTGCCAGCAGCCTCAACAGCTACGAGCAGTACTTC.